One sample yielded the 16 T cell receptor beta chains listed below, sequenced in a study of blood T cell repertoires in COVID-19. Using immunoSEQ multiplex PCR, the repertoire was profiled, and TCRdb retains in-frame clones only, with some absent. The sample lists roughly 200,000 clones; roughly four fifths were seen once. Sequencing used peripheral blood. These receptors were obtained from a woman aged 70-85 years with active or convalescent COVID-19.

This clone was picked up a small number of times. The rearrangement uses TRBV15 and TRBJ1-4; D remains unclear. V shed 0 bases and J shed 5 bases, with 10 bases lying between them. CDR1 and CDR2 from the germline V gene are LNHNV and YYDKDF (reference sequence). This CDR3 comprises 15 residues. The CDR3 reads CATSRDPGFNEKLFF. DNA for the CDR3: TGTGCCACCAGCAGAGATCCGGGTTTCAATGAAAAACTGTTTTTT.

The chain uses TRBV30 and TRBJ2-3, with 14 bases matching TRBD2. After removal of 4 bases from V and 3 bases from J, the junction contained 6 bases not matched to a gene. This CDR3 has 16 residues. CDR1 and CDR2 (germline): GTSNPN, SVGIG (reference sequence). Written as DNA, the CDR3 is TGTGCCTGGATGGGACTAGCGGGAGTTCGAACAGATACGCAGTATTTT. Encoded protein: CAWMGLAGVRTDTQYF. Full variable domain (remainder filled in from reference TRBV30 and TRBJ2-3): SQTIHQWPATLVQPVGSPLSLECTVEGTSNPNLYWYRQAAGRGLQLLFYSVGIGQISSEVPQNLSASRPQDRQFILSSKKLLLSDSGFYLCAWMGLAGVRTDTQYFGPGTRLTVL.

J is TRBJ2-3 and V is TRBV5-1; possibly TRBD1 for D (5 bases). This CDR3 is built from 16 residues. The V gene lost 1 base and the J gene lost 0 bases, with 12 bases spanning the gap. CDR1 is SGHRS, CDR2 YFSETQ, per germline. CDR3 sequence: CASSLREQGSTDTQYF. CDR3 in DNA: TGCGCCAGCAGCTTGCGAGAGCAGGGAAGCACAGATACGCAGTATTTT.

This rearrangement joins TRBV28 to TRBJ2-1, with D possibly TRBD1 on 6 matching bases. CDR3 length: 15 amino acids. The ends were cut back, 3 bases at V and 2 bases at J, with 11 bases in the middle. Germline V CDR1 and CDR2: MDHEN, SYDVKM. CDR3 bases: TGTGCCAGCAGTTTCTGGCAGGGGCCCTACAATGAGCAGTTCTTC. This codes for CASSFWQGPYNEQFF.

The chain recombines TRBV28 with TRBJ2-7; perhaps TRBD1 as D (5 bases). CDR1 and CDR2 from the germline V gene are MDHEN and SYDVKM. Between the trimmed V and J ends, which lost 7 bases and 6 bases, there was a span of 16 bases. The CDR3 covers 13 residues. The CDR3 nucleotides read TGTGCCAGCATCCCCACGGCAGGGTCCGAGCAGTACTTC. Translating it yields CASIPTAGSEQYF. The complete variable domain, with remaining parts taken from reference TRBV28 and TRBJ2-7, reads DVKVTQSSRYLVKRTGEKVFLECVQDMDHENMFWYRQDPGLGLRLIYFSYDVKMKEKGDIPEGYSVSREKKERFSLILESASTNQTSMYLCASIPTAGSEQYFGPGTRLTVT.

The chain has TRBV5-1 and TRBJ2-5, with D perhaps matching TRBD2 (5 bases). V was shortened by 0 bases and J by 3 bases, with 12 bases between the two germline ends. This CDR3 contains 15 residues. Germline CDR1 SGHRS, CDR2 YFSETQ. The CDR3: CASSLEPLREETQYF. The DNA of the CDR3 is TGCGCCAGCAGCTTGGAACCGCTGCGGGAAGAGACCCAGTACTTC.

The J gene is TRBJ1-1, the V gene TRBV12-5; maybe TRBD1 (6 bases). Germline V gene data show CDR1 as LGHNT and CDR2 as FRNRAP. The CDR3 is 15 amino acids. The ends were cut back, 3 bases at V and 3 bases at J, with 14 bases in the middle. The DNA of the CDR3 is TGTGCTAGTGGTTTTTCGACAGGCCATCACACTGAAGCTTTCTTT. Amino acid sequence: CASGFSTGHHTEAFF. Full variable domain (outside the CDR3, taken from reference TRBV12-5 and TRBJ1-1): DARVTQTPRHKVTEMGQEVTMRCQPILGHNTVFWYRQTMMQGLELLAYFRNRAPLDDSGMPKDRFSAEMPDATLATLKIQPSEPRDSAVYFCASGFSTGHHTEAFFGQGTRLTVV.

The table lists this clone with a count of one. The J gene is TRBJ2-1, the V gene TRBV19; 12 bases are shared with TRBD1. The CDR3 consists of 15 residues. CDR1 and CDR2 from the germline V gene are LNHDA and SQIVND (reference sequence). Trimming removed 3 bases from V and 8 bases from J; junction bases left unmatched: 5. The chain's CDR3 is CASSMGTGGLDEQFF. As DNA, the CDR3 is TGTGCCAGTAGTATGGGGACAGGGGGCCTAGATGAGCAGTTCTTC.

Comment on this clone: Other DNA sequences in the sample encode the same CDR3. The chain recombines TRBV5-1 with TRBJ2-5; 7 nucleotides line up with TRBD1. The ends lost 0 bases at V and 2 bases at J; junction bases unmatched: 7. The CDR3 has 16 amino acids. The germline CDR1 and CDR2 sequences are SGHRS and YFSETQ. The CDR3: CASSLARSRGQETQYF. CDR3 nucleotide sequence: TGCGCCAGCAGCTTGGCCAGGAGCAGGGGGCAAGAGACCCAGTACTTC.

The chain recombines TRBV29-1 with TRBJ2-1; 13 bases are shared with TRBD2. Germline trimming cut 5 bases from V and 10 bases from J; bases unmatched to any gene: 5. This CDR3 is 13 amino acids long. Germline CDR1 and CDR2: SQVTM and ANQGSEA. CDR3 amino acids: CSVTGTSGMEQFF. In nucleotides, the CDR3 is TGCAGCGTTACCGGGACTAGCGGGATGGAGCAGTTCTTC.

The chain is built from TRBV7-9 and TRBJ2-3; D perhaps matches TRBD1 (7 bases). The V end lost 4 bases, the J end lost 2 bases, and 22 bases lay between the germline ends. In germline, CDR1 is SEHNR, CDR2 FQNEAQ (reference sequence). The CDR3 is 18 residues long. The CDR3 is CASSSYIWGDSYTDTQYF. The CDR3 bases are TGTGCCAGCAGCTCCTATATATGGGGGGACAGCTACACAGATACGCAGTATTTT.

The V call is TRBV18, the J call TRBJ2-2, with D perhaps matching TRBD1 (5 bases). Germline lookup yields CDR1 KGHSH and CDR2 LQKENI. Trimming shortened V by 6 bases and J by 7 bases, and 12 bases separated the two germline ends. This CDR3 has 13 residues. The CDR3 spells CASSTAWDGELFF. The DNA of the CDR3 is TGTGCCAGCTCGACAGCCTGGGACGGGGAGCTGTTTTTT.

This clone was picked up a small number of times. This chain connects TRBV19 to TRBJ1-1; 9 bases fit TRBD1. The germline CDR1 and CDR2 sequences are LNHDA and SQIVND (reference sequence). Losses at the gene ends were 7 bases for V and 2 bases for J; bases not matched to a gene: 11. The CDR3 spans 16 residues. CDR3 nucleotides: TGTGCCAGTAAATTGGGACGGACAGGGGCAAACACTGAAGCTTTCTTT. This translates into CASKLGRTGANTEAFF.

The chain links TRBV5-4 to TRBJ1-2; D perhaps matches TRBD1 (6 bases). V lost 1 base to trimming and J lost 4 bases, with 11 bases between them. This CDR3 is 14 amino acids long. In germline, CDR1 is SGHNT, CDR2 YYREEE (reference sequence). The CDR3 spells CASSLPGQSYGYTF. The CDR3 DNA follows: TGTGCCAGCAGCTTGCCAGGACAGAGCTATGGCTACACCTTC. Drawing the rest from reference TRBV5-4 and TRBJ1-2, the complete variable domain is ETGVTQSPTHLIKTRGQQVTLRCSSQSGHNTVSWYQQALGQGPQFIFQYYREEENGRGNFPPRFSGLQFPNYSSELNVNALELDDSALYLCASSLPGQSYGYTFGSGTRLTVV.

The genes are TRBV7-3 and TRBJ2-5; 9 bases match TRBD2. Looked up from germline, CDR1 is SGHTA and CDR2 is FQGTGA. The CDR3 length is 15 residues. Losses at the gene ends were 1 base for V and 3 bases for J; bases not matched to a gene: 3. In DNA form, the CDR3 reads TGTGCCAGCAGCTTAAGGACTAGCGCTAAAGAGACCCAGTACTTC. It translates to CASSLRTSAKETQYF.

There are a few counts of this clone. CDR3 in amino acids: CASSSRQPSYNEQFF. CDR3 bases: TGTGCCAGCAGTTCACGACAGCCCTCCTACAATGAGCAGTTCTTC. The rearrangement uses TRBV6-2 or TRBV6-3 and TRBJ2-1; maybe TRBD1 (5 bases). Germline loops: CDR1 MNHEY, CDR2 SVGEGT. This CDR3 contains 15 residues. V was clipped by 4 bases and J by 0 bases, with 10 bases between them.